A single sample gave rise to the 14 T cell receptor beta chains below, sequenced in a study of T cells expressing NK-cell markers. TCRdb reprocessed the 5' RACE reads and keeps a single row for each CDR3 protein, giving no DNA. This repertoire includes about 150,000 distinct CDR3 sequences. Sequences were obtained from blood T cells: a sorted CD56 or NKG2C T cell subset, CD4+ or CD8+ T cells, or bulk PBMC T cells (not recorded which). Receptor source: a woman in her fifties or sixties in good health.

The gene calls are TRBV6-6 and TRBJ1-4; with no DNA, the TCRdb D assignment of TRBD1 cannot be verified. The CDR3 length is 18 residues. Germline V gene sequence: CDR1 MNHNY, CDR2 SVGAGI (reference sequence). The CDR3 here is CARSYPRGGSATNEKLFF.

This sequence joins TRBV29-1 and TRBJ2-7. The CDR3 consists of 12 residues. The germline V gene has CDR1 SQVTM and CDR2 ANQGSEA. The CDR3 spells CSVAELTYEQYF.

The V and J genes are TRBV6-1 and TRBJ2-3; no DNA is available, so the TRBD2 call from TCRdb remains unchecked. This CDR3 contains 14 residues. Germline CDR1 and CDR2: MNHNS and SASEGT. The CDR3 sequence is CASSGTSGTDTQYF.

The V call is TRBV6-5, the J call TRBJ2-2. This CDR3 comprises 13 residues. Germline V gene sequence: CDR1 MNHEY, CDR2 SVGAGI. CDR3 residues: CASSYQESGELFF.

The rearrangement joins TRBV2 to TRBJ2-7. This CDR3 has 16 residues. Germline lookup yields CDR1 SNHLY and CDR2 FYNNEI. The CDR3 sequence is CASREVQITIAYEQYF.

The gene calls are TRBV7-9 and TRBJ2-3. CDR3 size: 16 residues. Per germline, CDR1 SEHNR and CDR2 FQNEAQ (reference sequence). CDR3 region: CASSPLDVRVADTQYF. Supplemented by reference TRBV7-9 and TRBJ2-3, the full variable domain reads DTGVSQNPRHKITKRGQNVTFRCDPISEHNRLYWYRQTLGQGPEFLTYFQNEAQLEKSRLLSDRFSAERPKGSFSTLEIQRTEQGDSAMYLCASSPLDVRVADTQYFGPGTRLTVL.

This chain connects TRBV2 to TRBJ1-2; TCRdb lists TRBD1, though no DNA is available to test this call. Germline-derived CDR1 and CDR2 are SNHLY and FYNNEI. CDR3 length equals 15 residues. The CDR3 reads CATGPRTSEDYGYTF.

CDR3 loop: CASSPGLAGKQQFF. The J gene is TRBJ2-1, the V gene TRBV5-1; checking the TCRdb D call of TRBD2 is not possible without DNA. Germline-derived CDR1 and CDR2 are SGHRS and YFSETQ. CDR3 length equals 14 residues.

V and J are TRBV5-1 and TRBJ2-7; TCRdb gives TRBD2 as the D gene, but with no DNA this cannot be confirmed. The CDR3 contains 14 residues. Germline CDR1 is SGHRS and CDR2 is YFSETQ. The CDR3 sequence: CASSLGQGGLEQYF. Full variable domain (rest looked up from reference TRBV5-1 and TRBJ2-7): KAGVTQTPRYLIKTRGQQVTLSCSPISGHRSVSWYQQTPGQGLQFLFEYFSETQRNKGNFPGRFSGRQFSNSRSEMNVSTLELGDSALYLCASSLGQGGLEQYFGPGTRLTVT.

The CDR3 loop reads CASSVGLSANEQFF. The gene calls are TRBV9 and TRBJ2-1. In germline, CDR1 is SGDLS, CDR2 YYNGEE. This CDR3 region has 14 residues.

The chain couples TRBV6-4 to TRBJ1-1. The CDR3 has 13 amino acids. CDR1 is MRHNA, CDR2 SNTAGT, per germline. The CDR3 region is CASNRTQNTEAFF.

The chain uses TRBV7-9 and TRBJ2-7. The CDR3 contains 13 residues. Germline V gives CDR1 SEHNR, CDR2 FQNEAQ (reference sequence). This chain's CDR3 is CASSLVDSYEQYF.

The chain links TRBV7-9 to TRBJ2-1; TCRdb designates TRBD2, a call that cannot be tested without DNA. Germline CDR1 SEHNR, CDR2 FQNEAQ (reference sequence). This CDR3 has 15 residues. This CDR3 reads CASSLRASGSDEQFF.

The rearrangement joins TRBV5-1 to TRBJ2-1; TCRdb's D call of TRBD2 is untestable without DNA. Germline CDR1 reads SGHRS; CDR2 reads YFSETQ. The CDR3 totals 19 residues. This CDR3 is CASSLERGTNIRKSNEQFF.